The 25 T cell receptor beta chains reported below all come from one sample, sequenced in a study of graft-versus-host responses after intestinal transplantation. Generated by immunoSEQ multiplex PCR, the TCRdb table keeps only in-frame clones and is missing some. The sample contains roughly 45,000 clones, less than 95% of which appear only once. The material was PBMCs, obtained about 350 days after intestinal transplant. The receptors originated from a human patient who received an intestinal transplant, so some T cells may come from the graft donor.

The J gene is TRBJ1-1, the V gene TRBV6-6, with a weak D call TRBD1 (5 bases). The CDR3 runs 13 residues. The germline gives CDR1 MNHNY, CDR2 SVGAGI (reference sequence). Trimming shortened V by 6 bases and J by 12 bases, and 20 bases separated the two germline ends. The CDR3 loop is CASSLPPGTSPFF. The DNA of the CDR3 is TGTGCCAGCAGCCTCCCCCCCGGGACGTCCCCTTTCTTT.

The V call is TRBV29-1, the J call TRBJ2-3; D is possibly TRBD1 (5 bases). This CDR3 is 12 amino acids long. Germline V gene data show CDR1 as SQVTM and CDR2 as ANQGSEA. The CDR3 DNA reads TGCAACGTCGTACAGGCAAGACATACGCAGTATTTT. Protein: CNVVQARHTQYF.

This clone was picked up a small number of times. The genes are TRBV7-9 and TRBJ1-3; tentatively, D is TRBD1 (5 bases). V was shortened by 1 base and J by 4 bases, with 11 bases between the two germline ends. Germline CDR1 is SEHNR and CDR2 is FQNEAQ (reference sequence). The CDR3 length is 15 residues. The CDR3 DNA follows: TGTGCCAGCAGCTTAGGCCCCAGGGACGGAAACACCATATATTTT. This sequence encodes CASSLGPRDGNTIYF.

This chain uses TRBV6-1 with TRBJ1-1; D uncertain. V was trimmed by 3 bases and J by 1 base, leaving 6 bases between them. The CDR3 is 13 amino acids. From germline, CDR1 is MNHNS and CDR2 SASEGT. CDR3: CASSDRGNTEAFF. In DNA form, the CDR3 reads TGTGCCAGCAGTGATCGGGGGAACACTGAAGCTTTCTTT.

In DNA form, the CDR3 reads TGTGCCACCAGCAGAGATCGTGCTAGCGGGAGGGCCAGTGGCGGGTTCTTC. This translates into CATSRDRASGRASGGFF. The V call is TRBV15, the J call TRBJ2-1; the match to TRBD2 covers 12 bases. The CDR3 loop spans 17 amino acids. V lost 0 bases, J lost 15 bases, and 15 bases stayed unmatched. Germline lookup yields CDR1 LNHNV and CDR2 YYDKDF (reference sequence).

The chain has TRBV7-3 and TRBJ2-1; the D gene is possibly TRBD1 (5 bases). V was clipped by 5 bases and J by 6 bases, with 20 bases between them. The CDR3 is 16 residues long. CDR1 is SGHTA and CDR2 is FQGTGA in the germline V gene. Written as DNA, the CDR3 is TGTGCCAGCAGCCAAAGCCGTGACCAGGGCACCAATGAGCAGTTCTTC. Residues: CASSQSRDQGTNEQFF. Combining the CDR3 with reference TRBV7-3 and TRBJ2-1 gives the whole variable domain GAGVSQTPSNKVTEKGKYVELRCDPISGHTALYWYRQSLGQGPEFLIYFQGTGAADDSGLPNDRFFAVRPEGSVSTLKIQRTERGDSAVYLCASSQSRDQGTNEQFFGPGTRLTVL.

The CDR3: CASSPGAESTDTQYF. In nucleotides, the CDR3 is TGTGCCAGCTCACCAGGGGCGGAAAGCACAGATACGCAGTATTTT. The V call is TRBV18, the J call TRBJ2-3, with D tentatively TRBD1 (5 bases). V was shortened by 2 bases and J by 0 bases, with 9 bases between the two germline ends. Germline CDR1 reads KGHSH; CDR2 reads LQKENI. The CDR3 sequence is 15 residues long.

V and J are TRBV5-6 and TRBJ2-7; 9 nucleotides match TRBD1. With 2 bases clipped from V and 6 bases from J, the junction kept 6 bases outside the gene matches. The CDR3 loop spans 14 amino acids. Germline CDR1 is SGHDT and CDR2 is YYEEEE. CDR3 residues: CASSFGTGTREQYF. The CDR3 DNA reads as TGTGCCAGCAGCTTCGGGACAGGGACACGCGAGCAGTACTTC.

About this clone: At the DNA level, this CDR3 is encoded by other sequences in the same sample as well. This chain connects TRBV4-1 to TRBJ1-1; unclear D gene. Germline lookup yields CDR1 MGHRA and CDR2 YSYEKL. The CDR3 extends over 15 amino acids. The V end lost 1 base, the J end lost 5 bases, and 14 bases lay between the germline ends. CDR3 region: CASSQGNGLGTEAFF. CDR3 nucleotide sequence: TGCGCCAGCAGCCAAGGTAACGGGCTGGGGACTGAAGCTTTCTTT.

The V call is TRBV7-6, the J call TRBJ2-1; 7 bases fit TRBD2. The CDR3 consists of 14 residues. The V gene's germline CDR1 is SGHVS and CDR2 FNYEAQ. The V segment lost 2 bases and the J segment 7 bases; nucleotides outside the gene matches: 5. CDR3 DNA sequence: TGTGCCAGCAGCTTAATAGCGGGCCTTAATGAGCAGTTCTTC. Amino acid sequence: CASSLIAGLNEQFF.

This chain links TRBV11-2 with TRBJ2-2; the match to TRBD2 covers 10 bases. CDR3 length: 16 amino acids. The junction had 11 bases not matched to a gene; V was cut back by 7 bases and J by 6 bases. Per germline, CDR1 SGHAT and CDR2 FQNNGV. The CDR3 loop is CASTGRASGRAGELFF. The CDR3 DNA sequence: TGTGCCAGCACGGGAAGGGCTAGCGGGAGAGCCGGGGAGCTGTTTTTT.

The chain recombines TRBV19 with TRBJ2-7, with 8 bases identical to TRBD1. J lost 2 bases, V lost 5 bases, and 5 bases had no gene match. The CDR3 is made up of 14 amino acids. Germline CDR1 reads LNHDA; CDR2 reads SQIVND (reference sequence). CDR3 in DNA: TGTGCCAGTAGTTGGGGGACAGGTGCCTACGAGCAGTACTTC. Translation: CASSWGTGAYEQYF. Using reference TRBV19 and TRBJ2-7 for the parts outside the CDR3, the full variable domain is DGGITQSPKYLFRKEGQNVTLSCEQNLNHDAMYWYRQDPGQGLRLIYYSQIVNDFQKGDIAEGYSVSREKKESFPLTVTSAQKNPTAFYLCASSWGTGAYEQYFGPGTRLTVT.

The chain links TRBV13 to TRBJ2-7; 12 bases line up with TRBD2. J lost 1 base, V lost 4 bases, and 23 bases had no gene match. Germline lookup yields CDR1 PRHDT and CDR2 FYEKMQ (reference sequence). The CDR3 is made up of 22 amino acids. The CDR3 DNA is TGTGCCAGCAGCTCCAGTTTTAGAAGGACTAGCGGGGTTCGGTGGGGTTCCTACGAGCAGTACTTC. This gives the protein CASSSSFRRTSGVRWGSYEQYF.

The gene calls are TRBV6-1 and TRBJ1-5, with TRBD1 identical over 10 bases. The CDR3 has 16 amino acids. With V trimmed by 3 bases and J by 5 bases, 7 bases remained unmatched. Looked up from germline, CDR1 is MNHNS and CDR2 is SASEGT. The CDR3 nucleotides are TGTGCCAGCAGTGACCTCCGGGACAGGGGTCATCAGCCCCAGCATTTT. It yields the protein CASSDLRDRGHQPQHF.

The genes are TRBV9 and TRBJ2-3, with 11 positions matching TRBD2. V lost 4 bases and J lost 2; bases outside the gene matches: 6. The CDR3 is made up of 16 amino acids. Germline V CDR1 and CDR2: SGDLS, YYNGEE. The CDR3 DNA is TGTGCCAGCAGCATTAGCGGGGGGGAACCCACAGATACGCAGTATTTT. Encoded protein: CASSISGGEPTDTQYF.

The chain employs TRBV6-5 and TRBJ1-6; TRBD1 matches 7 bases. This CDR3 has 14 residues. V trimming: 5 bases; J trimming: 9 bases; junction bases outside the gene matches: 7. Germline CDR1 MNHEY, CDR2 SVGAGI. The CDR3 loop is CASSPTGSSSPLHF. The CDR3 DNA sequence: TGTGCCAGCAGTCCGACAGGGTCGAGTTCACCCCTCCACTTT.

The chain employs TRBV19 and TRBJ2-1; 7 bases fit TRBD1. The junction had 12 bases not matched to a gene; V was cut back by 8 bases and J by 5 bases. The germline gives CDR1 LNHDA, CDR2 SQIVND (reference sequence). The CDR3 covers 15 residues. The CDR3 sequence is CASAHPGQTHNEQFF. DNA for the CDR3: TGTGCCAGTGCACATCCGGGACAGACACACAATGAGCAGTTCTTC.

The chain employs TRBV19 and TRBJ1-5, with a weak D call TRBD1 (6 bases). V was cut by 6 bases and J by 3 bases, with 12 bases left in between. Germline V gives CDR1 LNHDA, CDR2 SQIVND (reference sequence). CDR3 size: 14 residues. CDR3 sequence reads: CASSTGQNNQPQHF. CDR3 sequence (DNA): TGTGCCAGTAGCACCGGACAGAACAATCAGCCCCAGCATTTT.

This chain connects TRBV11-3 to TRBJ1-6; D perhaps matches TRBD1 (5 bases). V was clipped by 0 bases and J by 9 bases, with 15 bases between them. CDR3 length: 16 amino acids. Germline V lookup: CDR1 SGHNT, CDR2 YENEEA. CDR3 loop: CASSLDGIRGGSPLHF. The CDR3 nucleotides read TGTGCCAGCAGCTTAGATGGGATTCGTGGGGGTTCACCCCTCCACTTT.

V is TRBV6-5 and J is TRBJ1-6, with 7 positions matching TRBD1. Germline CDR1 MNHEY, CDR2 SVGAGI. The V and J ends lost 6 bases and 13 bases, in that order; junction bases with no gene match: 9. The CDR3 has 13 residues. This CDR3 reads CASRGQPLWPLHF. In DNA form, the CDR3 reads TGTGCCAGCAGGGGACAGCCCCTATGGCCCCTCCACTTT.

The V call is TRBV5-1, the J call TRBJ2-2; no clear D. The CDR3 runs 11 residues. V was trimmed by 1 base and J by 6 bases, leaving 1 base between them. Germline CDR1 reads SGHRS; CDR2 reads YFSETQ. The DNA of the CDR3 is TGCGCCAGCAGCTTGTCCGGGGAGCTGTTTTTT. The encoded protein is CASSLSGELFF.

The chain links TRBV7-9 to TRBJ2-7, with 8 nucleotides matching TRBD1. The CDR3 loop spans 15 amino acids. V gave up 5 bases and J gave up 1 base; unmatched junction bases: 7. Germline assignment: CDR1 SEHNR and CDR2 FQNEAQ (reference sequence). CDR3 region: CASSEDRVPSYEQYF. The CDR3 DNA reads TGTGCCAGCAGCGAGGACAGGGTGCCTTCCTACGAGCAGTACTTC.

This chain links TRBV5-1 with TRBJ2-1, with TRBD2 identical over 9 bases. Germline V gives CDR1 SGHRS, CDR2 YFSETQ. The CDR3 runs 18 residues. J was trimmed by 0 bases and V by 2 bases; bases with no gene match: 9. Here the CDR3 DNA reads TGCGCCAGCAGCTTTGGGCCTAGCGGGACAAGCTCCTACAATGAGCAGTTCTTC. It encodes CASSFGPSGTSSYNEQFF.

V and J are TRBV28 and TRBJ2-1, with 8 positions matching TRBD1. CDR1 MDHEN and CDR2 SYDVKM come from the germline V gene. This CDR3 has 18 amino acids. J lost 6 bases, V lost 7 bases, and 20 bases had no gene match. CDR3 residues: CASTSSQIGQGVINEQFF. CDR3 bases: TGTGCCAGCACTTCATCCCAGATCGGACAGGGTGTTATCAATGAGCAGTTCTTC. Variable domain in full (rest from reference TRBV28 and TRBJ2-1): DVKVTQSSRYLVKRTGEKVFLECVQDMDHENMFWYRQDPGLGLRLIYFSYDVKMKEKGDIPEGYSVSREKKERFSLILESASTNQTSMYLCASTSSQIGQGVINEQFFGPGTRLTVL.

This clone was seen once. This chain links TRBV2 with TRBJ2-1; D gene ambiguous. CDR3 size: 11 residues. Trimming took off 9 bases at V and 8 bases at J, with 11 bases between the two ends. Germline V lookup: CDR1 SNHLY, CDR2 FYNNEI. This CDR3 is CASRQEYEQFF. In DNA form, the CDR3 reads TGTGCCAGTCGTCAGGAGTATGAGCAGTTCTTC. Full variable domain (remainder filled in from reference TRBV2 and TRBJ2-1): EPEVTQTPSHQVTQMGQEVILRCVPISNHLYFYWYRQILGQKVEFLVSFYNNEISEKSEIFDDQFSVERPDGSNFTLKIRSTKLEDSAMYFCASRQEYEQFFGPGTRLTVL.